This record concerns one T cell receptor (beta chain) sequence. Its antigen remains unknown. The entry originates in a study of OX40 agonist ivuxolimab in advanced cancers. The overall study: Patients received the agonistic anti-OX40 (CD134) antibody ivuxolimab. Whole-study results and caveats: Low normalized T-cell clonal expansion was additionally recorded for some nonresponders. At 0.1 to 3.0 mg/kg and by week 6, clonal expansion occurred in CD4+ and CD8+ blood T cells.

V was pared by 6 bases and J by 1 base, with 3 bases of the junction left unmatched. The germline CDR1 and CDR2 sequences are LNHDA and SQIVND (reference sequence). The CDR3 covers 14 residues. The method was immunoSEQ multiplex PCR; TCRdb's version includes in-frame clones alone and lacks a portion of them. Here the sample spans roughly 50,000 clones, nearly 95% being singletons. The J gene is TRBJ2-1, the V gene TRBV19; 7 positions match TRBD1. The sequence was obtained from an adult with an advanced solid tumor such as melanoma, head and neck, liver or kidney cancer. The starting material was CD4+ or CD8+ T cells sorted from blood, obtained in a trial of the OX40 agonist ivuxolimab. The CDR3 loop is CASRQQGSYNEQFF. Written as DNA, the CDR3 is TGTGCCAGTAGGCAACAGGGGTCCTACAATGAGCAGTTCTTC.